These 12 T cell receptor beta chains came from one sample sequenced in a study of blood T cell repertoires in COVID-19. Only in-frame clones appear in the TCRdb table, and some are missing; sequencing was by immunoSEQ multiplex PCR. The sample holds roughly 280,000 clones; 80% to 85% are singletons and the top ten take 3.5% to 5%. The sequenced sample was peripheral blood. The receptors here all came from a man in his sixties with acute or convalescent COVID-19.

CDR3 sequence reads: CASSQGGFTGMPQYF. CDR3 coding DNA: TGCGCCAGCAGCCAAGGCGGTTTTACAGGGATGCCCCAGTACTTC. The chain links TRBV4-1 to TRBJ2-5; maybe TRBD1 (6 bases). With 1 base removed from V and 9 bases from J, the gap between germline ends came to 18 bases. Germline V lookup: CDR1 MGHRA, CDR2 YSYEKL. This CDR3 is 15 amino acids long.

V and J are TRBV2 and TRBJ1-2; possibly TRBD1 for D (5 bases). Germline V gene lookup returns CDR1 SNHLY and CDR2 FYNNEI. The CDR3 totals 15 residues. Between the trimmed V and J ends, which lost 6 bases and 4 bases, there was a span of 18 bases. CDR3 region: CASSETRSRAYGYTF. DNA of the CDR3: TGTGCCAGCAGCGAGACCAGAAGCAGGGCCTATGGCTACACCTTC.

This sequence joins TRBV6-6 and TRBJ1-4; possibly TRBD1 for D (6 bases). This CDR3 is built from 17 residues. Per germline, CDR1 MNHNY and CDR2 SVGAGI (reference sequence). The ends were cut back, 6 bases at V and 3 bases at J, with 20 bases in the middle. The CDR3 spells CASSRTGLGSANEKLFF. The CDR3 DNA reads TGTGCCAGCAGCCGAACAGGGTTGGGATCGGCTAATGAAAAACTGTTTTTT.

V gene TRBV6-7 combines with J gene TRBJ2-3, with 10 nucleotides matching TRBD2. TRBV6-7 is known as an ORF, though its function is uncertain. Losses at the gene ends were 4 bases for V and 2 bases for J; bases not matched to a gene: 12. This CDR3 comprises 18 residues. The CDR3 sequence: CASSLEREGLPFTDTQYF. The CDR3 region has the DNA TGTGCCAGCAGTTTAGAGCGGGAGGGCCTCCCATTCACAGATACGCAGTATTTT.

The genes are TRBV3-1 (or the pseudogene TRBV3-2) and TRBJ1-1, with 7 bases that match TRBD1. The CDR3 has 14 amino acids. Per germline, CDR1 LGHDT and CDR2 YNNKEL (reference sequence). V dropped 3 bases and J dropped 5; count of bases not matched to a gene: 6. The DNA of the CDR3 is TGTGCCAGCAGCCAGACAGGGATGGAAACTGAAGCTTTCTTT. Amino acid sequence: CASSQTGMETEAFF.

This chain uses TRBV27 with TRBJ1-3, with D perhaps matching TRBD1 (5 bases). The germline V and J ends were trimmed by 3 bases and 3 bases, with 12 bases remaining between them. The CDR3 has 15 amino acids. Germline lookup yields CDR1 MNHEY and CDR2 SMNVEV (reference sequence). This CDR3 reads CASSFRGDFGNTIYF. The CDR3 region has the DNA TGTGCCAGCAGTTTCCGGGGGGACTTTGGAAACACCATATATTTT.

Here the CDR3 reads CASSPGLAGTSYNEQFF. The CDR3 DNA sequence: TGTGCCAGCAGCCCCGGACTAGCGGGAACCTCCTACAATGAGCAGTTCTTC. The V and J genes are TRBV7-9 and TRBJ2-1, with 12 positions matching TRBD2. After removal of 5 bases from V and 0 bases from J, the junction contained 5 bases not matched to a gene. Germline values: CDR1 SEHNR, CDR2 FQNEAQ (reference sequence). This CDR3 spans 17 amino acids.

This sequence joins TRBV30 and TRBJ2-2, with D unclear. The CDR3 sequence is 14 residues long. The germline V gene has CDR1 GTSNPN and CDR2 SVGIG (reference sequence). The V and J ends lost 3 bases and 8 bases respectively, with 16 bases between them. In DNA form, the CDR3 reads TGTGCCTGGAGCAAGTACAGTTCCACGGGGGAGCTGTTTTTT. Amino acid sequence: CAWSKYSSTGELFF.

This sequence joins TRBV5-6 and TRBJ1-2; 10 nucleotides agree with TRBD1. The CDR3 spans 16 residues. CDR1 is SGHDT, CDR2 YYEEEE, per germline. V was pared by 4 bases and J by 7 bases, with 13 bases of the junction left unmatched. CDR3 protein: CASSLFVFGTGVGYTF. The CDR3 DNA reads TGTGCCAGCAGCCTGTTCGTTTTCGGGACAGGGGTTGGCTACACCTTC. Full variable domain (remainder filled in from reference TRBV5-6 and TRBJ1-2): DAGVTQSPTHLIKTRGQQVTLRCSPKSGHDTVSWYQQALGQGPQFIFQYYEEEERQRGNFPDRFSGHQFPNYSSELNVNALLLGDSALYLCASSLFVFGTGVGYTFGSGTRLTVV.

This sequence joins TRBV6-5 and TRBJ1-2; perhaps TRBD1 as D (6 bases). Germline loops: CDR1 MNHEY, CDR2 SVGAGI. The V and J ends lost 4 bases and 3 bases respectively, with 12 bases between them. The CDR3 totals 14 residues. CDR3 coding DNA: TGTGCCAGCAGTTTAGGGGACACCCACTATGGCTACACCTTC. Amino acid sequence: CASSLGDTHYGYTF.

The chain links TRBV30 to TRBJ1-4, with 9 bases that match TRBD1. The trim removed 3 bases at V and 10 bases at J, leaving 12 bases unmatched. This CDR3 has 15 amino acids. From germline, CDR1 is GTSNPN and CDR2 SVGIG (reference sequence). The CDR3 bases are TGTGCCTGGAGAGAGACGGGACAGGGAAGGTCAAAACTGTTTTTT. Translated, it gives CAWRETGQGRSKLFF.

CDR3 sequence reads: CASSIWGPSGGQDGELFF. In DNA form, the CDR3 reads TGTGCCAGTAGTATATGGGGCCCTAGCGGGGGGCAAGACGGGGAGCTGTTTTTT. The gene calls are TRBV19 and TRBJ2-2; TRBD2 matches at 11 bases. Germline V lookup: CDR1 LNHDA, CDR2 SQIVND (reference sequence). CDR3 length: 18 amino acids. Trimming removed 2 bases from V and 7 bases from J; junction bases left unmatched: 12.